A single sample is the source of the 14 T cell receptor beta chains below, sequenced in a study of T cells after yellow fever vaccination. A single record per CDR3 protein comes from TCRdb applying MiXCR to the 5' RACE reads. The repertoire includes some 320,000 distinct CDR3 sequences, roughly 4.3% of them detected once, and about 26% sits in the top ten. Sequencing used PBMCs, obtained 5 days after the yellow fever booster vaccination. Receptors were obtained from a man between 18 and 35 years old who received the YFV17D yellow fever vaccine.

This clonotype was recorded a few times. The V and J genes are TRBV6-5 and TRBJ1-6; 7 nucleotides line up with TRBD1. CDR1 MNHEY and CDR2 SVGAGI come from the germline V gene. Unmatched junction bases numbered 4, after V lost 6 bases and J lost 5 bases. This CDR3 comprises 14 residues. This CDR3 reads CASRRDSNNSPLHF. For the CDR3, the DNA is TGTGCCAGCAGACGGGACAGCAATAATTCACCCCTCCACTTT.

This clonotype was seen a few times. One end of the junction does not line up with germline, which may come from a read error. V is TRBV9 and J is TRBJ2-5; D is undetermined. Looked up from germline, CDR1 is SGDLS and CDR2 is YYNGEE. This CDR3 has 12 residues. The CDR3 here is CASSEDQETQYF. In DNA, the CDR3 is TGTGCCAGCAGCGAGGACCAGGAGACCCAGTACTTC.

The J gene is TRBJ1-1, the V gene TRBV12-3 or TRBV12-4; no clear D gene. V dropped 7 bases and J dropped 5 bases, with 17 bases sitting between them. This CDR3 has 14 residues. CDR3 sequence (DNA): TGTGCCAGCACCCTAGGTCCGGGTTGGACTGAAGCTTTCTTT. Amino acid sequence: CASTLGPGWTEAFF.

The V and J genes are TRBV7-9 and TRBJ2-6, with D tentatively TRBD2 (7 bases). The CDR3 is 22 residues long. The germline V gene encodes CDR1 SEHNR and CDR2 FQNEAQ (reference sequence). V gave up 3 bases and J gave up 0 bases, with 27 bases separating them. CDR3 sequence: CASSLGSRGRPSLDSGANVLTF. CDR3 nucleotide sequence: TGTGCCAGCAGCTTGGGGTCGCGGGGGCGACCCTCATTAGACTCTGGGGCCAACGTCCTGACTTTC.

The chain is built from TRBV5-4 and TRBJ1-4; possibly TRBD1 for D (6 bases). The V end was cut by 3 bases, the J end by 8 bases, with 11 bases between. This CDR3 has 13 amino acids. In germline, CDR1 is SGHNT, CDR2 YYREEE (reference sequence). The CDR3 sequence: CASSSPGEEKLFF. The CDR3 coding sequence is TGTGCCAGCAGCTCCCCAGGGGAAGAAAAACTGTTTTTT. Using reference TRBV5-4 and TRBJ1-4 for the parts outside the CDR3, the full variable domain is ETGVTQSPTHLIKTRGQQVTLRCSSQSGHNTVSWYQQALGQGPQFIFQYYREEENGRGNFPPRFSGLQFPNYSSELNVNALELDDSALYLCASSSPGEEKLFFGSGTQLSVL.

There are a few counts of this clonotype. The chain has TRBV4-1 and TRBJ2-1; D remains ambiguous. The germline V and J ends were trimmed by 0 bases and 4 bases, with 10 bases remaining between them. The CDR3 has 15 amino acids. Per germline, CDR1 MGHRA and CDR2 YSYEKL. The CDR3 DNA is TGCGCCAGCAGCCAAGAATATACGCCTTACAATGAGCAGTTCTTC. It encodes CASSQEYTPYNEQFF.

This clonotype was counted between two and nine times. The chain recombines TRBV6-5 with TRBJ2-7, with D perhaps matching TRBD1 (5 bases). CDR1 and CDR2 from the germline V gene are MNHEY and SVGAGI. The V gene lost 3 bases and the J gene lost 3 bases, with 9 bases spanning the gap. The CDR3 loop spans 13 amino acids. CDR3 region: CASSYGRVYEQYV. The CDR3 DNA reads TGTGCCAGCAGTTATGGCAGGGTCTACGAGCAGTACGTC.

For the CDR3, the DNA is TGTGCCAGCAGTTACGGGCAGGGTCGGGATGCCGGGGAGCTGTTTTTT. It specifies CASSYGQGRDAGELFF. The rearrangement links TRBV6-6 to TRBJ2-2; D may correspond to TRBD1 or TRBD2 (5 bases each). Germline V gives CDR1 MNHNY, CDR2 SVGAGI (reference sequence). V lost 2 bases, J lost 6 bases, and 16 bases lay in between. This CDR3 is 16 amino acids long.

This clonotype appeared many times. The chain uses TRBV5-1 and TRBJ2-3; the D gene is possibly TRBD1 (6 bases). V shed 3 bases and J shed 0 bases, with 11 bases lying between them. The CDR3 is 15 amino acids. Germline values: CDR1 SGHRS, CDR2 YFSETQ. As DNA, the CDR3 is TGCGCCAGCAGCTATCTAGGGACAAGCACAGATACGCAGTATTTT. Its translation is CASSYLGTSTDTQYF.

Note on this clonotype: It is likely a read error, because the conserved phenylalanine at the end of the CDR3 is missing. The rearrangement uses TRBV5-4 and TRBJ2-2, with D tentatively TRBD2 (6 bases). CDR1 and CDR2 from the germline V gene are SGHNT and YYREEE (reference sequence). The CDR3 length is 17 residues. V gave up 4 bases and J gave up 8 bases, with 24 bases separating them. The CDR3 sequence is CASSPRDPRGAVGELFL. CDR3 nucleotides: TGTGCCAGCAGCCCGCGGGACCCGAGGGGCGCGGTGGGGGAGCTGTTTTTG.

The V call is TRBV28, the J call TRBJ1-2; the D gene is possibly TRBD1 (5 bases). Germline loops: CDR1 MDHEN, CDR2 SYDVKM. This CDR3 is 13 amino acids long. The V end lost 5 bases, the J end lost 2 bases, and 9 bases lay between the germline ends. CDR3 nucleotide sequence: TGTGCCAGCAGTGTCCGGGACAACTATGGCTACACCTTC. Translation: CASSVRDNYGYTF.

At least ten counts were recorded for this clonotype. The chain joins TRBV29-1 to TRBJ1-1, with D perhaps matching TRBD1 (5 bases). The V end lost 4 bases, the J end lost 0 bases, and 12 bases lay between the germline ends. The CDR3 totals 14 residues. Germline loops: CDR1 SQVTM, CDR2 ANQGSEA. As DNA, the CDR3 is TGCAGCGTTGGTGCCGGGGCCCTGAACACTGAAGCTTTCTTT. It translates to CSVGAGALNTEAFF.

The chain employs TRBV9 and TRBJ2-2; no firm D call. The CDR3 is 15 amino acids. V lost 4 bases and J 0 bases, leaving 10 bases between the germline ends. The germline CDR1 and CDR2 sequences are SGDLS and YYNGEE. In nucleotides, the CDR3 is TGTGCCAGCAGCCCTCTCAGCGCGAACACCGGGGAGCTGTTTTTT. Translated: CASSPLSANTGELFF.

The V gene is TRBV5-1, the J gene TRBJ2-1, with D tentatively TRBD2 (6 bases). Trimming cost V 3 bases and J 0 bases, with 19 bases left between them. Germline V gives CDR1 SGHRS, CDR2 YFSETQ. The CDR3 is made up of 18 amino acids. CDR3 amino acids: CASSWTPGHGSSYNEQFF. DNA of the CDR3: TGCGCCAGCAGCTGGACCCCGGGGCACGGGAGCTCCTACAATGAGCAGTTCTTC.